This T cell receptor (beta chain) originates from a study of blood T cell repertoires in COVID-19. At the level of the study: Material from acute and convalescent COVID-19 was sourced from the United States, Italy and Spain. PBMCs, B-cell-depleted T cells, or T cells were the source of the cDNA or gDNA that made up the material.

CDR3 length equals 15 residues. V lost 2 bases and J 5 bases, leaving 16 bases between the germline ends. CDR1 and CDR2 (germline): SGHRS, YFSETQ. In the study's own analysis: Reference gene primer amplification gave estimated nucleated cell counts. Assay used: immunoSEQ multiplex PCR; TCRdb lists only in-frame clones, some missing. That table furnishes V, J and clone size, whereas the DNA furnished D and trimming. Of some 260,000 clones listed, approximately 86% are singletons. The sequence derives from a woman of 80 years or more with active or convalescent COVID-19. Sequencing was carried out using peripheral blood. The J gene is TRBJ1-1, the V gene TRBV5-1; the D gene is possibly TRBD1 (6 bases). The CDR3 is CASSLFTGSGTEAFF. The CDR3 DNA reads TGCGCCAGCAGCTTATTTACAGGGTCGGGAACTGAAGCTTTCTTT.